The rows below give T cell receptor beta chains drawn from one sample of a study of OX40 agonist ivuxolimab in advanced cancers. Assay used: immunoSEQ multiplex PCR; TCRdb lists only in-frame clones, some missing. Among around 41,000 clones listed, 85% to 90% were seen once. The sample here was CD4+ or CD8+ T cells sorted from blood, taken in a trial of the OX40 agonist ivuxolimab. The receptors were sampled from an adult with an advanced solid tumor such as melanoma, head and neck, liver or kidney cancer. Both conserved end residues are part of each CDR3. Fields, in order: CDR3 length, V gene, D gene, J gene, clone size, CDR3 DNA, CDR3 protein. A D gene is named only where the DNA matches it firmly. Some rows have no size entry. The others give once, few or many, or a class for an expanded clone.

11	TRBV6-1	TRBD1	TRBJ1-1	-	TGTGCCAGCAGGGGACAGGTTCAAGCTTTCTTT	CASRGQVQAFF
15	TRBV18	TRBD1	TRBJ1-4	-	TGTGCCAGCTCACCTCGGGGACAGGTTAATGAAAAACTGTTTTTT	CASSPRGQVNEKLFF
12	TRBV29-1	-	TRBJ2-7	-	TGCAGCGGGCGGGACGTTGCCTACGAGCAGTACTTC	CSGRDVAYEQYF
15	TRBV5-1	TRBD2	TRBJ2-3	-	TGCGCCAGCAGCTTGGGGGGACTATTGACAGATACGCAGTATTTT	CASSLGGLLTDTQYF
16	TRBV15	-	TRBJ2-7	-	TGTGCCACCAGCGAGTCTAGTACAGGGAGGAATGCCGAGCAGTACTTC	CATSESSTGRNAEQYF
13	TRBV30	TRBD1	TRBJ2-7	-	TGTGCCTGCACAGGGGTGTCCGCCTCCGAGCAGTACTTC	CACTGVSASEQYF
15	TRBV9	-	TRBJ2-1	-	TGTGCCAGCAGCGGCTGGAGGGACCTATACAATGAGCAGTTCTTC	CASSGWRDLYNEQFF
15	TRBV5-1	-	TRBJ2-6	-	TGCGCCAGCAGCTGGGAAGGGGTTGGGGCCAACGTCCTGACTTTC	CASSWEGVGANVLTF
14	TRBV19	TRBD2	TRBJ2-3	-	TGTGCCAGTAGATTAGCGGGAGTGGGAGATACGCAGTATTTT	CASRLAGVGDTQYF
14	TRBV28	TRBD1	TRBJ2-1	-	TGTGCCAGCAGTAGTCCCGGGACAGGGTCGAGGCAGTTCTTC	CASSSPGTGSRQFF
18	TRBV15	TRBD2	TRBJ2-2	-	TGTGCCACCAGCAGAGATTCCCCCGGGAGGGTGGGCACCGGGGAGCTGTTTTTT	CATSRDSPGRVGTGELFF
12	TRBV11-2	-	TRBJ2-1	-	TGTGCCAGCAGCCCCCGATACAATGAGCAGTTCTTC	CASSPRYNEQFF
14	TRBV6-4	TRBD1	TRBJ1-2	-	TGTGCCAGCCGGGACAGGGCGCCCAACTATGGCTACACCTTC	CASRDRAPNYGYTF
14	TRBV4-1	-	TRBJ2-7	-	TGCGCCAGCAGCCCTATCGGCCAGACCTACGAGCAGTACTTC	CASSPIGQTYEQYF
17	TRBV19	TRBD2	TRBJ2-1	-	TGTGCCAGTAGTATCCTAGCGGGGTTGAAGGGCAGCGGTGAGCAGTTCTTC	CASSILAGLKGSGEQFF
13	TRBV6-6	-	TRBJ1-2	few	TGTGCCAGCAGTCCGGACATGCGCTATGGCTACACCTTC	CASSPDMRYGYTF
14	TRBV2	-	TRBJ1-1	-	TGTGCCAGCAGTGACTCGGCAGGTTTCCCTGAAGCTTTCTTT	CASSDSAGFPEAFF
18	TRBV4-2	-	TRBJ2-2	-	TGTGCCAGCAGCCAAGATGGGAGACTAAGCGACCGGTCGGGGGAGCTGTTTTTT	CASSQDGRLSDRSGELFF
12	TRBV10-3	-	TRBJ2-2	-	TGTGCCATCAGTGCTGTCACCGGGGAGCTGTTTTTT	CAISAVTGELFF
15	TRBV11-2	TRBD1	TRBJ2-7	-	TGTGCCAGCAGCTTAGAGGGGACAGGGTTATACGAGCAGTACTTC	CASSLEGTGLYEQYF
15	TRBV9	-	TRBJ2-7	once	TGTGCCAGCAGCGTCAGCGCGAGGAGCTCCTACGAGCAGTACTTC	CASSVSARSSYEQYF
18	TRBV4-1	TRBD2	TRBJ2-1	once	TGCGCCAGCAGCCAATTATTTGGGACTAGCGGGCCCTACAATGAGCAGTTCTTC	CASSQLFGTSGPYNEQFF
12	TRBV2	-	TRBJ1-1	-	TGTGCCAGCAGTGTCCGTGACACTGAAGCCTTCTTT	CASSVRDTEAFF
14	TRBV9	-	TRBJ2-2	-	TGTGCCAGCAGCGTAGGCTTTAGTACCGGGGAGCTGTTTTTT	CASSVGFSTGELFF
13	TRBV7-9	TRBD1	TRBJ1-2	-	TGTGCCAGCAGCTTAGAAGACAGGGAGGGCTACACCTTC	CASSLEDREGYTF
17	TRBV4-2	-	TRBJ2-3	-	TGTGCCAGCAGCCAAGACCAACGGGCTCGAACCACAGATACGCAGTATTTT	CASSQDQRARTTDTQYF
13	TRBV30	-	TRBJ1-1	few	TGTGCCTGGACTCCTGACACGAACACTGAAGCTTTCTTT	CAWTPDTNTEAFF
13	TRBV6-1	TRBD1	TRBJ2-7	-	TGTGCCATCGGGACAGTACGCGCCTACGAGCAGTACTTC	CAIGTVRAYEQYF
16	TRBV7-9	TRBD2	TRBJ2-1	-	TGTGCCAGCAGCCCATCGGGGACTAGCGGGAGGAATGAGCAGTTCTTC	CASSPSGTSGRNEQFF
14	TRBV19	TRBD1	TRBJ1-2	-	TGTGCCAGTAGTACCTTCACAGGGGGCGCTGGCTACACCTTC	CASSTFTGGAGYTF
12	TRBV21-1	-	TRBJ2-7	once	TGTGCCAGCAGCCCCCACCCCTACGAGCAGTACTTC	CASSPHPYEQYF
15	TRBV27	TRBD1	TRBJ1-5	-	TGTGCCAGCAGTTTACTCGGGACAGTAAATCAGCCCCAGCATTTT	CASSLLGTVNQPQHF
15	TRBV28	-	TRBJ2-7	once	TGTGCCAGCAGTATAGAGGGGCACCACTCCTACGAGCAGTACTTC	CASSIEGHHSYEQYF
14	TRBV5-6	-	TRBJ2-7	-	TGTGCCAGCAGCTTGGGGAGGTTTTCCTACGAGCAGTACTTC	CASSLGRFSYEQYF
15	TRBV10-3	-	TRBJ2-6	-	TGTGCCATCAGTGAGTCGAGTGGTGGGGCCAACGTCCTGACTTTC	CAISESSGGANVLTF
14	TRBV7-8	-	TRBJ1-5	-	TGTGCCAGCAGCCCGTCGGGTGGCAATCAGCCCCAGCATTTT	CASSPSGGNQPQHF
13	TRBV7-3	-	TRBJ2-5	-	TGTGCCAGCAGCTTAACGAACGGGCAGACCCAGTACTTC	CASSLTNGQTQYF
12	TRBV29-1	-	TRBJ1-1	-	TGCAGCGGGGGGCGGCAGAACACTGAAGCTTTCTTT	CSGGRQNTEAFF
14	TRBV2	TRBD2	TRBJ2-3	-	TGTGCCAGCAGTACTAGCGGGAACACAGATACGCAGTATTTT	CASSTSGNTDTQYF
14	TRBV7-6	-	TRBJ2-2	-	TGTGCCAGCAGCCCAGTGAGGGGTCCCGGGGAGCTGTTTTTT	CASSPVRGPGELFF
15	TRBV5-1	TRBD2	TRBJ2-2	-	TGCGCCAGCAGCTTGTCCGGGAGGGCCGCCGGGGAGCTGTTTTTT	CASSLSGRAAGELFF
13	TRBV29-1	TRBD2	TRBJ2-7	-	TGCAGCGTTACGCCTAGCGGGAGTTACGAGCAGTACTTC	CSVTPSGSYEQYF
14	TRBV5-4	TRBD1	TRBJ1-1	-	TGTGCCAGCAGCTGGACAGGGATCACCACTGAAGCTTTCTTT	CASSWTGITTEAFF
15	TRBV7-8	TRBD1	TRBJ1-1	-	TGTGCCAGCAGACCTTCGACAGGGTATATCACTGAAGCTTTCTTT	CASRPSTGYITEAFF
9	TRBV30	-	TRBJ1-1	few	TGTGCCTGGGGACAAACGCCTTTCTTT	CAWGQTPFF
14	TRBV7-2	-	TRBJ2-7	-	TGTGCCAGCAGCTTAGATGGGGCCGCCTACGAGCAGTACTTC	CASSLDGAAYEQYF
15	TRBV27	TRBD2	TRBJ2-5	-	TGTGCCAGCAGTCAGACTAGCGGGAGGTTAGAGACCCAGTACTTC	CASSQTSGRLETQYF
16	TRBV5-1	-	TRBJ2-2	-	TGCGCCAGCAGCTTCTCCGGGACTGGGAACACCGGGGAGCTGTTTTTT	CASSFSGTGNTGELFF